Presented here are 8 T cell receptor beta chains from one specimen sequenced in a study of blood T cell repertoires in COVID-19. Clones were sequenced by immunoSEQ multiplex PCR, and TCRdb holds only the in-frame ones, with some missing. The profile shows around 100,000 clones, less than 90% of them singletons. Material for sequencing was peripheral blood. Source of these receptors: a man in his thirties or forties in a cohort sampled during active COVID-19.

The rearrangement links TRBV19 to TRBJ1-5; the D gene is possibly TRBD1 (5 bases). The CDR3 runs to 14 residues. Germline-derived CDR1 and CDR2 are LNHDA and SQIVND (reference sequence). V was cut by 2 bases and J by 5 bases, with 10 bases left in between. The CDR3 protein is CASSIWGGDQPQHF. CDR3 bases: TGTGCCAGTAGTATATGGGGGGGGGATCAGCCCCAGCATTTT.

There are a few counts of this clone. V is TRBV6-1 and J is TRBJ2-7; the D gene is possibly TRBD1 (6 bases). CDR1 is MNHNS and CDR2 is SASEGT in the germline V gene. Between the trimmed V and J ends, which lost 1 base and 3 bases, there was a span of 10 bases. This CDR3 has 14 residues. For the CDR3, the DNA is TGTGCCAGCAGTGAAGACGTCAGGGGCTACGAGCAGTACTTC. This encodes CASSEDVRGYEQYF.

V gene TRBV24-1 combines with J gene TRBJ2-1; 13 bases are a match to TRBD2. Germline trimming cut 5 bases from V and 8 bases from J; bases unmatched to any gene: 5. The germline V gene encodes CDR1 KGHDR and CDR2 SFDVKD. The CDR3 spans 15 residues. CDR3 sequence: CATSAGTSGVDEQFF. The CDR3 DNA sequence: TGTGCCACCAGTGCCGGGACTAGCGGGGTGGATGAGCAGTTCTTC.

The gene calls are TRBV2 and TRBJ2-1; 9 bases map to TRBD2. Germline values: CDR1 SNHLY, CDR2 FYNNEI. The J segment lost 15 bases and the V segment lost 7 bases, leaving 7 bases of the junction unmatched. The CDR3 length is 11 residues. The CDR3 coding sequence is TGTGCCAGCACTAAGGGACTAGCTTGGTTCTTC. Translating gives CASTKGLAWFF.

V gene TRBV6-5 combines with J gene TRBJ1-2; 7 bases are shared with TRBD1. J lost 4 bases, V lost 8 bases, and 13 bases had no gene match. There are 15 residues in the CDR3. CDR1 is MNHEY, CDR2 SVGAGI, per germline. The CDR3, as DNA: TGTGCCAGCGCAGGGGGGCAGTCGGGATCCTATGGCTACACCTTC. Translating gives CASAGGQSGSYGYTF.

At least ten counts were recorded for this clone. The CDR3 coding sequence is TGCGCCAGCAGCCAGAACGCGGACTCAGAAAGTGAAAAACTGTTTTTT. This codes for CASSQNADSESEKLFF. The V gene is TRBV4-1, the J gene TRBJ1-4; D is ambiguous. The V gene's germline CDR1 is MGHRA and CDR2 YSYEKL. Trimming shortened V by 3 bases and J by 7 bases, and 18 bases separated the two germline ends. This CDR3 has 16 amino acids.

V gene TRBV19 combines with J gene TRBJ1-1; maybe TRBD1 (6 bases). The CDR3 consists of 13 residues. Germline loops: CDR1 LNHDA, CDR2 SQIVND (reference sequence). V was trimmed by 7 bases and J by 4 bases, leaving 13 bases between them. The CDR3 region has the DNA TGTGCCAGTACGGACAGAACAATCACTGAAGCTTTCTTT. The encoded protein is CASTDRTITEAFF.

The genes are TRBV5-4 and TRBJ2-4, with 10 bases matching TRBD1. In germline, CDR1 is SGHNT, CDR2 YYREEE (reference sequence). Germline trimming cut 3 bases from V and 9 bases from J; bases unmatched to any gene: 12. This CDR3 is 16 amino acids long. This CDR3 reads CASSSTGGLGLGIQYF. The CDR3 DNA follows: TGTGCCAGCAGCTCGACAGGGGGCCTCGGTCTTGGCATTCAGTACTTC.